The entry that follows covers one T cell receptor beta chain sequence. The target of this receptor is not known. Base qualities are not at hand, and no much larger clone is one base apart. The record originates from a study of memory CD4+ T cells and cytomegalovirus serostatus (dated by TCRdb to between 2018 and 2021). About the investigation overall: The 35 or so healthy Belgian adults in the cohort included 9 who were CMV seropositive and 24 who were CMV seronegative. To replicate a published TCR-based CMV serostatus classifier, the researchers sequenced the CD4+ memory TCRbeta repertoires of a Belgian cohort whose cytomegalovirus serostatus was known. What the research found in general, with its limitations: For predicting CMV serostatus, the median bootstrapped AUC was approximately 0.96 using the original framework and almost 0.93 using a US-trained random forest. On the Belgian cohort, the classifier based on the original framework reached a median bootstrapped AUC of approximately 0.95, with a 95% CI of 0.76-1.00. The results were interpreted as suggesting that the CMV-associated TCR signature is largely present in the CD4+ memory repertoire. Of fewer than 200 previously reported CMV-associated TCRbeta sequences, about 62 appeared in the CD4+ memory repertoires, each in one to five individuals. Only CD4+CD45RO+ memory cells were sequenced, unlike the original study, which covered naive and memory CD4+ and CD8+ populations.

Single viable CD3+CD4+CD8-CD45RO+ cells were sorted as memory CD4+ T cells on a FACSAria II. CMV serostatus was assessed using a Roche Elecsys assay, by which serum IgG against CMV pp150, pp28, p38 and p52 was detected. After the samples were thawed, total CD4+ T cells were enriched through positive selection using CD4 magnetic microbeads. The samples came from a different study that was designed specifically to examine the CD4+ T cell memory repertoire. Peripheral blood mononuclear cells were isolated and cryopreserved following standard operating procedures; serum was stored at -80 °C. The staining used CD3-PerCP (BW264/56), CD4-APC (RPA-T4), CD45RO-PE (UCHT1) and CD8-Pacific Orange (3B5) antibodies, and Sytox blue was used to exclude non-viable cells. V trim: 7 bases; J trim: 7 bases; unmatched bases: 13. Including cysteine and phenylalanine, the CDR3 has 16 amino acids. Left in the record is the CDR3 DNA by itself, 48 bases read in frame from the first base. From a lookup of the germline V gene (reference sequence), CDR1 and CDR2 are LNHDA and SQIVND.

The Quick-DNA Microprep Kit was used to extract genomic DNA from the sorted cells. Amplification of TCRbeta DNA was done with the immunoSEQ hsTCRbeta kit, following the protocol from the manufacturer. An Illumina MiSeq instrument was used to sequence the TCRbeta libraries. The paper's data handling went like this. Once out-of-frame sequences had been removed, fewer than 2.5 million distinct TCRbeta sequences were left, which works out to an average of roughly 67,000 per individual. Each individual was scored according to the count of roughly 170 previously reported CMV-associated TCRbeta sequences and the total productive distinct TCRbeta count. A beta-binomial model was reimplemented in Python, and random forests from scikit-learn, run with default parameters, were trained on data from the US cohort. Classifier performance on the Belgian cohort was summarized as median AUC with percentile confidence intervals calculated over 10,000 bootstrap iterations. This immuneACCESS table, as held by TCRdb, lists in-frame sequences with V and J called but not all clones. Of the missing ones, under half trace to an unresolved V gene in checked studies; the others have no known cause. That table is the source of V, J and clone size, and D and trimming were worked out from the DNA. The sample includes approximately 41,000 clones, with 76% observed a single time. The ten largest clones add up to about 6.8% of the sample.

This TCR was sampled from an adult in good health and CMV-seronegative. The sample taken for sequencing was memory CD4+ T cells from blood. The sequence links TRBV19 to TRBJ2-2; the junction holds 9 bases that match TRBD2. The DNA sequence is given as TGTGCCAGTAACCGCGGAGCGGGAGGAATCGGCGGGGAGCTGTTTTTT. This gives the protein CASNRGAGGIGGELFF.